These T cell receptor beta chains were read from a single sample in a study of blood T cell repertoires in COVID-19. Profiled with immunoSEQ multiplex PCR; TCRdb holds only in-frame clones, not every one. The sample yields 110,000 or so clones, 70% to 85% seen once. The sample consisted of peripheral blood. Receptor source: a man aged 50-59 years with acute or convalescent COVID-19. Both conserved end residues are trimmed from each CDR3. Fields, in order: J gene, V gene, CDR3 protein.

j_call: TRBJ2-3; v_call: TRBV2; cdr3_aa: ASSEWGSGSSADTQY
j_call: TRBJ1-4; v_call: TRBV3-1/TRBV3-2; cdr3_aa: ASSHRTAKLF
j_call: TRBJ2-5; v_call: TRBV11-2; cdr3_aa: ASSLFGGSQETQY
j_call: TRBJ2-3; v_call: TRBV5-1; cdr3_aa: ASSLGAPTDTQY
j_call: TRBJ2-1; v_call: TRBV14; cdr3_aa: ASSQDWFGSERKNEQF
j_call: TRBJ2-1; v_call: TRBV7-3; cdr3_aa: ASSPERRRLAGNEQF
j_call: TRBJ1-5; v_call: TRBV7-6; cdr3_aa: ASSRGSGADQPQH
j_call: TRBJ2-7; v_call: TRBV5-4; cdr3_aa: ASSSSGAPYEQY
j_call: TRBJ2-7; v_call: TRBV19; cdr3_aa: ASSIGGERGRSEQY
j_call: TRBJ1-1; v_call: TRBV9; cdr3_aa: ASSERWDFRTEAF
j_call: TRBJ1-1; v_call: TRBV7-8; cdr3_aa: ASSKTGGGTEAF
j_call: TRBJ2-7; v_call: TRBV19; cdr3_aa: ASSIRGSSYEQY
j_call: TRBJ1-2; v_call: TRBV6-1; cdr3_aa: ASTSNRGKGGYT
j_call: TRBJ1-2; v_call: TRBV18; cdr3_aa: ASSPRDRGPGYT
j_call: TRBJ2-5; v_call: TRBV6-1; cdr3_aa: ASSDGTSGGSYQETQY
j_call: TRBJ2-5; v_call: TRBV6-5; cdr3_aa: ASTKGLAGGETQY
j_call: TRBJ2-5; v_call: TRBV11-2; cdr3_aa: ASSLSSVSETQY
j_call: TRBJ2-5; v_call: TRBV5-4; cdr3_aa: ASSAQGARETQY
j_call: TRBJ2-3; v_call: TRBV24-1; cdr3_aa: ATSDAGGGGTDTQY
j_call: TRBJ2-5; v_call: TRBV7-9; cdr3_aa: ASSLLQGKETQY
j_call: TRBJ2-1; v_call: TRBV6-5; cdr3_aa: ASSFGTSGSGNEQF